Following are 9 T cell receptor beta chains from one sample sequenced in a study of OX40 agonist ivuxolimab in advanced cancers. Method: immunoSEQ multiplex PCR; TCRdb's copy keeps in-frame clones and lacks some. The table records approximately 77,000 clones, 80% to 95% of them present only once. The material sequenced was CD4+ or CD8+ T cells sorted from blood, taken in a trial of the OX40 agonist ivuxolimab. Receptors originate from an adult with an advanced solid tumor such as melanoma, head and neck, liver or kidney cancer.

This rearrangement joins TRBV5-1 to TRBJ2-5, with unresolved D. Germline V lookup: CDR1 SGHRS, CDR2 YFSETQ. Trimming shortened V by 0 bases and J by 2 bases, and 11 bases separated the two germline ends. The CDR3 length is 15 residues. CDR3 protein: CASSLAWARQETQYF. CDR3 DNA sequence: TGCGCCAGCAGCTTGGCCTGGGCTCGGCAAGAGACCCAGTACTTC.

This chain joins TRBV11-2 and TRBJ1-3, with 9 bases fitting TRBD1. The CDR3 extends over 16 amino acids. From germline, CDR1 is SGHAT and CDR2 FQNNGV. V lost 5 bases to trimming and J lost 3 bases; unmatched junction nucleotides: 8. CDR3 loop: CASSPIQGARGNTIYF. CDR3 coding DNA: TGTGCCAGCAGCCCCATACAGGGGGCGCGTGGAAACACCATATATTTT.

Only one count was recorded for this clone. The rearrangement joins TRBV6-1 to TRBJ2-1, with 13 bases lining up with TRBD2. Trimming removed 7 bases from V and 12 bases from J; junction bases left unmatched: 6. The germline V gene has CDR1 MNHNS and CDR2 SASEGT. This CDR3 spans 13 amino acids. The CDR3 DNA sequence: TGTGCCAGCACCGGACTAGCGGGAGTACGGCAGTTCTTC. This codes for CASTGLAGVRQFF.

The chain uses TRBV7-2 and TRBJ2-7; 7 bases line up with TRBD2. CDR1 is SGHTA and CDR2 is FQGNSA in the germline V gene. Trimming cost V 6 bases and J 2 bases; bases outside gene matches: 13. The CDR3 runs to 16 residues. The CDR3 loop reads CASSAHGAGVPYEQYF. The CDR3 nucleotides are TGTGCCAGCAGTGCCCATGGGGCGGGGGTACCCTACGAGCAGTACTTC.

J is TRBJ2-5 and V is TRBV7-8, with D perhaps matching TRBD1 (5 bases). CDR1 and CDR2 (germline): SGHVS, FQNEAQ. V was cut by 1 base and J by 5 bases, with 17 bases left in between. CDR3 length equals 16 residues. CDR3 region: CASSLGGWGRGETQYF. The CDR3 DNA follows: TGTGCCAGCAGCTTAGGGGGCTGGGGCCGTGGGGAGACCCAGTACTTC.

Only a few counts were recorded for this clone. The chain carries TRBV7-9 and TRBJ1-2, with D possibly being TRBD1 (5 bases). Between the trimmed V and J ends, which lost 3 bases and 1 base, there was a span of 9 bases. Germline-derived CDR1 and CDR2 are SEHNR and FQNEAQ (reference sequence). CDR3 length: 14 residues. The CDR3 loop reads CASSFEQVNYGYTF. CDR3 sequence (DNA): TGTGCCAGCAGCTTTGAACAGGTTAACTATGGCTACACCTTC.

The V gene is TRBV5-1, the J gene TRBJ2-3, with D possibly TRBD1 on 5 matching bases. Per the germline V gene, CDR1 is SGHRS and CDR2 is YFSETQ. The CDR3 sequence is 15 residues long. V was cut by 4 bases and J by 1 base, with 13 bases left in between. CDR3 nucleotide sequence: TGCGCCAGCAGCACTTCAGGGCGCGGCACAGATACGCAGTATTTT. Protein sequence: CASSTSGRGTDTQYF.

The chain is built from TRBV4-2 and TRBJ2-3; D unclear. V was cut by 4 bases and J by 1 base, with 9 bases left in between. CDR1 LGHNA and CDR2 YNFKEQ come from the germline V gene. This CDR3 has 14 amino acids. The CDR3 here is CASSRIGRTDTQYF. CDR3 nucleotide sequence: TGTGCCAGCAGCCGGATCGGACGCACAGATACGCAGTATTTT.

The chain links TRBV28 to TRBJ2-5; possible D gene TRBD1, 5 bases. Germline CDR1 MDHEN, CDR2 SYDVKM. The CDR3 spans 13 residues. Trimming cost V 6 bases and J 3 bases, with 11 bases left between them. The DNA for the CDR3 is TGTGCCAGCAGACAGACAGTTAAAGAGACCCAGTACTTC. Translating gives CASRQTVKETQYF.